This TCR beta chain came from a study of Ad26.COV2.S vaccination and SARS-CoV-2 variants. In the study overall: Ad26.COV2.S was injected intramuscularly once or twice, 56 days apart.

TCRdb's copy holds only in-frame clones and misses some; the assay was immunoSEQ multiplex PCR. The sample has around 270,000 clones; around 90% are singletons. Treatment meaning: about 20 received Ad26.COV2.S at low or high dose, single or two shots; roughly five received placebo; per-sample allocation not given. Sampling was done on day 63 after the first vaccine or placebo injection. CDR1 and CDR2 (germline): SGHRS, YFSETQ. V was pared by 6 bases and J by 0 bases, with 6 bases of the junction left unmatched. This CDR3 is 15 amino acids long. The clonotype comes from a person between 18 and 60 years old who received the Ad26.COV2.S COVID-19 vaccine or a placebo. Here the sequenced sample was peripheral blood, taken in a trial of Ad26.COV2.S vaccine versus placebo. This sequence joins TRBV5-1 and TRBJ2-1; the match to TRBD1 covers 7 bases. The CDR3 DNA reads TGCGCCAGCACCTCGGGACAGAGCTCCTACAATGAGCAGTTCTTC. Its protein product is CASTSGQSSYNEQFF.